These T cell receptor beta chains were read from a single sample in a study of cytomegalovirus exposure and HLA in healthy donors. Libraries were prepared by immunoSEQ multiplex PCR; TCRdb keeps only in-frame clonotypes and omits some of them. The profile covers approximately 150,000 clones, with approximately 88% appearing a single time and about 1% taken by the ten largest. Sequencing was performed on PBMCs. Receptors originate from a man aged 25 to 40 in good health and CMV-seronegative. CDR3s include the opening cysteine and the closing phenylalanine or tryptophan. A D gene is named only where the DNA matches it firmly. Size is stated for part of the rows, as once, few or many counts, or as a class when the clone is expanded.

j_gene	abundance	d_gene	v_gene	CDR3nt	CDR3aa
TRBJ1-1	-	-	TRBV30	TGTGCCTGGAGTTCACGCAGGGGGAACACTGAAGCTTTCTTT	CAWSSRRGNTEAFF
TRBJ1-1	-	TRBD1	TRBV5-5	TGTGCCAGCAGCCTCGGACAGGGGCTGCGGTACAGCACTGAAGCTTTCTTT	CASSLGQGLRYSTEAFF
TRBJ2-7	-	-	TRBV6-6	TGTGCCAGCAGTTTCGCCGGGGTGACCTACGAGCAGTACTTC	CASSFAGVTYEQYF
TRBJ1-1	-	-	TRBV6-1	TGTGCCAGCATGTCGGGGTTTGGGAACACTGAAGCTTTCTTT	CASMSGFGNTEAFF
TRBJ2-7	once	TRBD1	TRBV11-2	TGTGCCAGCAGCTTACCAATACAGGGGGCAAGTTACGAGCAGTACTTC	CASSLPIQGASYEQYF
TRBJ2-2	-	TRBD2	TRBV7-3	TGTGCCAGCAGCCCGACTAGGCGGGCTAGCGGGAGTCGGTTGGACACCGGGGAGCTGTTTTTT	CASSPTRRASGSRLDTGELFF
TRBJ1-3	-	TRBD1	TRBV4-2	TGTGCCAGCAGCCTAGGACAGGCGGCGCCTGGAAACACCATATATTTT	CASSLGQAAPGNTIYF
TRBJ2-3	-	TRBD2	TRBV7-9	TGTGCCAGCAGCTCCCCTAGCGGGGGGGCAGATACGCAGTATTTT	CASSSPSGGADTQYF
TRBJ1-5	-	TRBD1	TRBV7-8	TGTGCCAGCAGCTCCGGGACAGGGTTCCAGCCCCAGCATTTT	CASSSGTGFQPQHF
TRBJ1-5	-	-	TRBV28	TGTGCCAGCAGTTTTGCAGGGAGCAATCAGCCCCAGCATTTT	CASSFAGSNQPQHF
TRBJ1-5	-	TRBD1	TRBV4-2	TGTGCCAGCAGCCATGACAGGGGGAGGCAGCCCCAGCATTTT	CASSHDRGRQPQHF
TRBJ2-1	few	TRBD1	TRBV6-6	TGTGCCAGCAGTCGGGACAGTTACAATGAGCAGTTCTTC	CASSRDSYNEQFF
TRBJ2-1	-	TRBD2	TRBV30	TGTGCCTGGAGTCTACTAGCGGGGGGAAGCTACAATGAGCAGTTCTTC	CAWSLLAGGSYNEQFF
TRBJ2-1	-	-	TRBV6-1	TGTGCCAGCAGAAAGAGGCGGGACTCCTACAATGAGCAGTTCTTC	CASRKRRDSYNEQFF
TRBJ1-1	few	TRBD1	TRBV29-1	TGCAGCGTTAGGACAGGGGGGTCGGTAAACACTGAAGCTTTCTTT	CSVRTGGSVNTEAFF
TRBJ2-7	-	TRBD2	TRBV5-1	TGCGCCAGCAGCTTGCGGCGGGAGTCACAAGGAACCTACGAGCAGTACTTC	CASSLRRESQGTYEQYF
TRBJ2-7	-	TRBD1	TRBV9	TGTGCCAGCAGCGTAGGGACAGGGGCCTACGAGCAGTACTTC	CASSVGTGAYEQYF
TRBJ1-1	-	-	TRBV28	TGTGCCAGCAGTTTAAACTTCGGGGGTAGGGCTTTCTTT	CASSLNFGGRAFF
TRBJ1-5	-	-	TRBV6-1	TGTGCCAGCAGAGCCCGGGGGGGGAACAATCAGCCCCAGCATTTT	CASRARGGNNQPQHF
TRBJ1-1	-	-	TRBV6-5	TGTGCCAGCAGGTTGGGTCCGGGGACTGAAGCTTTCTTT	CASRLGPGTEAFF
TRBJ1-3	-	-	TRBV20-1	TGCAGTGCTAGCGAGGGAAACACCATATATTTT	CSASEGNTIYF
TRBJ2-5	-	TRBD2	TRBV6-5	TGTGCCAGCAGTTTCAACTTCTTAGCGGGCGGGGAGACCCAGTACTTC	CASSFNFLAGGETQYF
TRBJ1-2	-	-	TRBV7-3	TGTGCCAGCAGCGCCTATGTTGGAGGGTATGGCTACACCTTC	CASSAYVGGYGYTF
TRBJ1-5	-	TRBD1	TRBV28	TGTGCCACCGCCCCTCGGACAGGGGCAAATCAGCCCCAGCATTTT	CATAPRTGANQPQHF
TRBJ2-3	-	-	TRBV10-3	TGTGCCATCAGTGAGCCCGGCCGACAGGCCAGCACAGATACGCAGTATTTT	CAISEPGRQASTDTQYF
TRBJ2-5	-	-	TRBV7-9	TGTGCCAGCAGACCCACAGTTCAAGAGACCCAGTACTTC	CASRPTVQETQYF
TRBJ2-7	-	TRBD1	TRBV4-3	TGCGCCAGCAGCCCCGGGACAGGGGCCGTCTACGAGCAGTACTTC	CASSPGTGAVYEQYF